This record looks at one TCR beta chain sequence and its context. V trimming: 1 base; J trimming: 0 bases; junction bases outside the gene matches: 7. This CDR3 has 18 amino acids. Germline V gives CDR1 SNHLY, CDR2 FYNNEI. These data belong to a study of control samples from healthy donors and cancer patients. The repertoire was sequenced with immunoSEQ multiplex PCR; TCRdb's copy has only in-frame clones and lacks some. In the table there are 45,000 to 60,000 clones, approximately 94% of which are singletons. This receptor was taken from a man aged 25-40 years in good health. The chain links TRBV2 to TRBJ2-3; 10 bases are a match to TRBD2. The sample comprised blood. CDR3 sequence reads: CASSEGQGGLASTDTQYF. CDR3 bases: TGTGCCAGCAGTGAAGGGCAGGGGGGACTAGCGAGCACAGATACGCAGTATTTT.